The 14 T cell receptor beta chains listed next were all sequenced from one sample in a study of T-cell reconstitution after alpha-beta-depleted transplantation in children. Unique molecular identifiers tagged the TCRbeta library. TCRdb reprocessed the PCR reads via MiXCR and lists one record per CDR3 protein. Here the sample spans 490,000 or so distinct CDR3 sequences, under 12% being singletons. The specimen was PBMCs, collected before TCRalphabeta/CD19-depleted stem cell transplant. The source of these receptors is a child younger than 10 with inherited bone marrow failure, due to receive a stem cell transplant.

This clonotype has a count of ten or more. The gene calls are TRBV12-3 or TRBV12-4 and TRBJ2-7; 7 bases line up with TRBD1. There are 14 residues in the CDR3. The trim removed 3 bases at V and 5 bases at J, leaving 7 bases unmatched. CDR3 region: CASSFGTEDHEQYF. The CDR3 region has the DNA TGTGCCAGCAGTTTCGGGACAGAGGACCACGAGCAGTACTTC.

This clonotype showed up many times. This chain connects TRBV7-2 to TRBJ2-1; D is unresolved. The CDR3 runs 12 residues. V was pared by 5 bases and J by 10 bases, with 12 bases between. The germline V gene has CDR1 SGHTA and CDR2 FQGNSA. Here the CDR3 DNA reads TGTGCCAGCAGCCGACCCTCTAGGGAGCAGTTCTTC. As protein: CASSRPSREQFF.

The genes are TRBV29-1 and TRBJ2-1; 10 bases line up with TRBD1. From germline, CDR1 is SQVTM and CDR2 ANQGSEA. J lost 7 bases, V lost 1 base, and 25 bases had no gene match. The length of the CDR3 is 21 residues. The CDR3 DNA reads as TGCAGCGTTGAAGTTGGGGTCCGAGACAGGGGGCGAGCCCCGATTTGGAATGAGCAGTTCTTC. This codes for CSVEVGVRDRGRAPIWNEQFF.

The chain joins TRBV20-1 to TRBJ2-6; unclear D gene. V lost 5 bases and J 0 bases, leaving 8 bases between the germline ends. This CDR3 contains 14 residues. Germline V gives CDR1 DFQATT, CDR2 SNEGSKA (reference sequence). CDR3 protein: CSAGFLSGANVLTF. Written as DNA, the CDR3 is TGCAGTGCTGGATTCCTCTCTGGGGCCAACGTCCTGACTTTC.

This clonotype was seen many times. The CDR3 spells CANHRGANEQFF. CDR3 DNA: TGTGCCAACCACAGGGGTGCAAATGAGCAGTTCTTC. The chain carries TRBV2 and TRBJ2-1, with 7 bases that match TRBD1. This CDR3 contains 12 residues. Germline assignment: CDR1 SNHLY and CDR2 FYNNEI. V was clipped by 10 bases and J by 7 bases; unmatched bases: 7.

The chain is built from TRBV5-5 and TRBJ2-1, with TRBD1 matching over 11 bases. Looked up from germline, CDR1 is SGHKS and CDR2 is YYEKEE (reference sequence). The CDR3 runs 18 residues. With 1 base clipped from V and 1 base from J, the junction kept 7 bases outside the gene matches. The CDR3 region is CASSLYGGQGGSYNEQFF. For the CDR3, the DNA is TGTGCCAGCAGCTTGTATGGGGGACAGGGGGGATCCTACAATGAGCAGTTCTTC.

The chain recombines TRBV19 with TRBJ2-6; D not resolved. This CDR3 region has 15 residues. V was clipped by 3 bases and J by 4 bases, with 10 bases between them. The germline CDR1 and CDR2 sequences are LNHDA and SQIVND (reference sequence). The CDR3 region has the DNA TGTGCCAGTAGTATTGGGTCTACCGGGGCCAACGTCCTGACTTTC. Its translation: CASSIGSTGANVLTF.

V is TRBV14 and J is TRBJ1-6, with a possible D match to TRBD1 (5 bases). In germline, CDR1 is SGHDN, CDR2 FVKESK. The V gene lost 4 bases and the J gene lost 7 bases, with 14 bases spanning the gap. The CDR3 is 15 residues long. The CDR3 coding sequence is TGTGCCAGCAGCCCGACCGGGGGGGAGAATTCACCCCTCCACTTT. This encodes CASSPTGGENSPLHF.

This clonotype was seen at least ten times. This chain's CDR3 is CSVEDWGSDTQYF. CDR3 DNA sequence: TGCAGCGTTGAAGATTGGGGGTCAGATACGCAGTATTTT. The V and J genes are TRBV29-1 and TRBJ2-3, with D perhaps TRBD1 or TRBD2 (5 bases each). Trimming stripped 0 bases from V and 4 bases from J, with 8 bases between. The CDR3 contains 13 residues. CDR1 and CDR2 (germline): SQVTM, ANQGSEA.

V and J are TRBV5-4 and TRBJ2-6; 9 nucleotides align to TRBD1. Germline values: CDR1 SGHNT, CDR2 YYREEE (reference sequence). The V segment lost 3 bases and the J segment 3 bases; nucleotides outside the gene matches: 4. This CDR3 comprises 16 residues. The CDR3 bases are TGTGCCAGCAGCTCGGGACAGGGCGGTGGGGCCAACGTCCTGACTTTC. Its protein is CASSSGQGGGANVLTF. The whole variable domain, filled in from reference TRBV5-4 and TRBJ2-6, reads ETGVTQSPTHLIKTRGQQVTLRCSSQSGHNTVSWYQQALGQGPQFIFQYYREEENGRGNFPPRFSGLQFPNYSSELNVNALELDDSALYLCASSSGQGGGANVLTFGAGSRLTVL.

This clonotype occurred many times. In DNA, the CDR3 is TGTGCCAGCAGCTTAGAGGGACAGGGTCCGGAGGAGCAGTACTTC. It specifies CASSLEGQGPEEQYF. The V call is TRBV7-6, the J call TRBJ2-7; TRBD1 matches at 9 bases. Germline V gene data show CDR1 as SGHVS and CDR2 as FNYEAQ. This CDR3 has 15 residues. V was clipped by 1 base and J by 7 bases; unmatched bases: 8.

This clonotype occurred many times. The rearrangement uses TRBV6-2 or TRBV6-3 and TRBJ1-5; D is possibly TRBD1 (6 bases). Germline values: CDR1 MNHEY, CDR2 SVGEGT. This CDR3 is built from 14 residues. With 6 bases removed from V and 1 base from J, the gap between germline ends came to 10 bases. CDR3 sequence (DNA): TGTGCCAGCAGAACAGGGCGGAGCAATCAGCCCCAGCATTTT. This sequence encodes CASRTGRSNQPQHF.

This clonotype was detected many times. Here the CDR3 DNA reads TGCAGTGCTAGTAAACGCGGGGGTTACTCCACAGATACGCAGTATTTT. Protein product: CSASKRGGYSTDTQYF. The chain couples TRBV20-1 to TRBJ2-3, with 7 bases identical to TRBD2. Looked up from germline, CDR1 is DFQATT and CDR2 is SNEGSKA (reference sequence). CDR3 length: 16 residues. V shed 3 bases and J 2 bases; nucleotides not matched to a gene: 11.

DNA of the CDR3: TGCGCCAGCAGCATAGACGGGACTAGCGCGAGTTACGAGCAGTACTTC. Residues: CASSIDGTSASYEQYF. This chain uses TRBV5-1 with TRBJ2-7, with 10 bases lining up with TRBD2. The CDR3 is made up of 16 amino acids. V trimming: 4 bases; J trimming: 4 bases; junction bases outside the gene matches: 11. Germline V lookup: CDR1 SGHRS, CDR2 YFSETQ.